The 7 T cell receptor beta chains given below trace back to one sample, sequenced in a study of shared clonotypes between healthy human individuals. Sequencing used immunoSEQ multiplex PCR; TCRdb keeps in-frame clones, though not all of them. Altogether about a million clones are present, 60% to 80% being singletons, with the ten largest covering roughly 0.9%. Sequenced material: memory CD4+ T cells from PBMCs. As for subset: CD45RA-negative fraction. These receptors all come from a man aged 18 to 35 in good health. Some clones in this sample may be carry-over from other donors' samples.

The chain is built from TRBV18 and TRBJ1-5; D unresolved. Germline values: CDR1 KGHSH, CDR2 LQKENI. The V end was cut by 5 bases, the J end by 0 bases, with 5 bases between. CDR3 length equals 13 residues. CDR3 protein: CASSDGSNQPQHF. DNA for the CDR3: TGTGCCAGCTCAGACGGTAGCAATCAGCCCCAGCATTTT. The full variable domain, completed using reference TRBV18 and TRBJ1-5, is NAGVMQNPRHLVRRRGQEARLRCSPMKGHSHVYWYRQLPEEGLKFMVYLQKENIIDESGMPKERFSAEFPKEGPSILRIQQVVRGDSAAYFCASSDGSNQPQHFGDGTRLSIL.

The CDR3 region has the DNA TGCGCCAGCAGCCAGATTACAGGGGGTTTTTTCGGAAAACTGTTTTTT. Encoded protein: CASSQITGGFFGKLFF. The chain has TRBV4-1 and TRBJ1-4; 8 positions agree with TRBD1. Germline CDR1 reads MGHRA; CDR2 reads YSYEKL. The ends lost 3 bases at V and 10 bases at J; junction bases unmatched: 13. CDR3 length equals 16 residues.

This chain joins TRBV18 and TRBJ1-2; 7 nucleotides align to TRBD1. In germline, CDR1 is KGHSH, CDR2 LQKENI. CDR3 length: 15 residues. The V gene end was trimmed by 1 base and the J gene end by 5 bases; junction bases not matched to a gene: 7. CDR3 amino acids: CASSPLGQTDYGYTF. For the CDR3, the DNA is TGTGCCAGCTCACCACTGGGACAGACTGATTATGGCTACACCTTC. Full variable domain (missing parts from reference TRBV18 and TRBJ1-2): NAGVMQNPRHLVRRRGQEARLRCSPMKGHSHVYWYRQLPEEGLKFMVYLQKENIIDESGMPKERFSAEFPKEGPSILRIQQVVRGDSAAYFCASSPLGQTDYGYTFGSGTRLTVV.

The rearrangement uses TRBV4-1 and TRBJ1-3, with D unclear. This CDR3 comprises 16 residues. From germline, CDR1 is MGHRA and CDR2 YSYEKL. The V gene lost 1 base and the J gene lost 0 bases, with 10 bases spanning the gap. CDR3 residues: CASSQVETYSGNTIYF. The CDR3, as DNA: TGCGCCAGCAGCCAAGTCGAGACATACTCTGGAAACACCATATATTTT.

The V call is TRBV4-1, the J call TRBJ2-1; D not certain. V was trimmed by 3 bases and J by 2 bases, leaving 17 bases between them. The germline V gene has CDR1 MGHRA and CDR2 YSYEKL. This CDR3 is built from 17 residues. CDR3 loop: CASSQAPTSSTYNEQFF. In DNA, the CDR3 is TGCGCCAGCAGCCAGGCACCAACCTCGTCAACCTACAATGAGCAGTTCTTC.

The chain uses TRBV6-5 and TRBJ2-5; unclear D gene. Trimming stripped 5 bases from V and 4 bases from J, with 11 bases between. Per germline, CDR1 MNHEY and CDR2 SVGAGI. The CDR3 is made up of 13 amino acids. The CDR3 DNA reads TGTGCCAGCAGTCAGAGCCGGTCAGAGACCCAGTACTTC. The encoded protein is CASSQSRSETQYF.

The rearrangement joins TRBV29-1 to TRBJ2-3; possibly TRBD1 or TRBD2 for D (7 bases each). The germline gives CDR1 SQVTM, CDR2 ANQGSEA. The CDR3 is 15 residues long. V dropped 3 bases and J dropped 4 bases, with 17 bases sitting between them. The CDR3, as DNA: TGCAGCGTTGACCCCAGGGGGGGAAGGTCAGATACGCAGTATTTT. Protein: CSVDPRGGRSDTQYF.